A selection of T cell receptor beta chains follows, all from one sample in a study of T cell clonotyping in hematopoietic cell transplantation. Here immunoSEQ multiplex PCR was the method, and the copy in TCRdb shows in-frame clones only, minus some. Among some 35,000 clones listed, roughly 94% were seen once. Sequencing was performed on peripheral blood mononuclear cells, taken before stem cell transplant. The source is a man aged 35-49 years with chronic myeloid leukemia. Some clones in this sample may be carry-over from other donors' samples. Each CDR3 is given with its conserved first and last residue. The D gene is left open where the match is weak. The listing skips clone size in some rows; elsewhere it reads once, few, many or a size class.

J gene	V gene	clone size	D gene	CDR3 protein	CDR3 DNA
TRBJ1-2	TRBV7-3	NA	TRBD1	CASSLYPRPSGTGENYGYTF	TGTGCCAGCAGCTTATATCCCCGGCCTAGTGGGACAGGGGAAAACTATGGCTACACCTTC
TRBJ1-5	TRBV4-3	once	NA	CASSQDRGTSNQPQHF	TGCGCCAGCAGCCAAGACCGAGGCACGAGCAATCAGCCCCAGCATTTT
TRBJ1-1	TRBV28	NA	NA	CASSFSGGMNTEAFF	TGTGCCAGCAGTTTTTCAGGAGGAATGAACACTGAAGCTTTCTTT
TRBJ1-3	TRBV4-2	NA	NA	CASSPLGHLGNTIYF	TGTGCCAGCAGCCCCCTCGGTCACCTTGGAAACACCATATATTTT
TRBJ2-7	TRBV4-3	NA	NA	CASSQDRMVPGLSSYEQYF	TGCGCCAGCAGCCAAGATCGAATGGTACCGGGACTTTCATCCTACGAGCAGTACTTC
TRBJ1-1	TRBV4-3	NA	NA	CASSQAPGGFPEAFF	TGCGCCAGCAGCCAAGCCCCAGGAGGGTTTCCTGAAGCTTTCTTT
TRBJ1-1	TRBV10-3	NA	NA	CAISERPGGRNFEAFF	TGTGCCATCAGTGAGAGGCCGGGGGGAAGAAATTTTGAAGCTTTCTTT
TRBJ2-3	TRBV5-1	NA	NA	CASKVLTSSTDTQYF	TGCGCCAGCAAGGTTCTCACCTCTAGCACAGATACGCAGTATTTT
TRBJ2-3	TRBV5-4	NA	TRBD1	CASSRRTGRGTDTQYF	TGTGCCAGCAGCCGGAGGACAGGGCGGGGCACAGATACGCAGTATTTT
TRBJ1-5	TRBV27	once	TRBD1	CASSPRTGSRFEPQHF	TGTGCCAGCAGCCCTCGGACAGGGTCGAGGTTTGAGCCCCAGCATTTT
TRBJ1-5	TRBV10-3	NA	NA	CAISRVNSNQPQHF	TGTGCCATCAGCAGGGTAAATAGCAATCAGCCCCAGCATTTT
TRBJ1-1	TRBV20-1	NA	NA	CSGSGNTEAFF	TGCAGTGGGTCGGGGAACACTGAAGCTTTCTTT